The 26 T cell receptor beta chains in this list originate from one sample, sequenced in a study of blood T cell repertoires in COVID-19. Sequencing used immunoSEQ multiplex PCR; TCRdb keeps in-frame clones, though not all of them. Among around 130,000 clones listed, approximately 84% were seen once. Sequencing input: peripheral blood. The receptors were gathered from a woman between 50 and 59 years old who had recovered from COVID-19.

CDR3 in amino acids: CASSRTGKETQYF. The DNA of the CDR3 is TGTGCCAGCAGCCGGACAGGGAAAGAGACCCAGTACTTC. The rearrangement uses TRBV9 and TRBJ2-5, with TRBD1 matching 8 bases. Germline V lookup: CDR1 SGDLS, CDR2 YYNGEE. Germline trimming cut 4 bases from V and 3 bases from J; bases unmatched to any gene: 2. The CDR3 is 13 residues long.

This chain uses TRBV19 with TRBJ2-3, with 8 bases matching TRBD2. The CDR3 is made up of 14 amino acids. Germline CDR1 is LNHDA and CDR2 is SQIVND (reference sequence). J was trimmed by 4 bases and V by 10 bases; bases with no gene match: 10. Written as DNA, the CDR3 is TGTGCCACTCGGGGGGGCCTCCGGTCAGATACGCAGTATTTT. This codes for CATRGGLRSDTQYF. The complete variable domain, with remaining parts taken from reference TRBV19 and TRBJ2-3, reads DGGITQSPKYLFRKEGQNVTLSCEQNLNHDAMYWYRQDPGQGLRLIYYSQIVNDFQKGDIAEGYSVSREKKESFPLTVTSAQKNPTAFYLCATRGGLRSDTQYFGPGTRLTVL.

The CDR3 DNA is TGCGCCAGCAGCCTGAGCGGTCCGGGCTACGAGCAGTACTTC. Translated: CASSLSGPGYEQYF. The chain couples TRBV5-1 to TRBJ2-7; tentatively, D is TRBD2 (5 bases). The germline V and J ends were trimmed by 4 bases and 3 bases, with 14 bases remaining between them. Per germline, CDR1 SGHRS and CDR2 YFSETQ. The CDR3 is 14 residues long.

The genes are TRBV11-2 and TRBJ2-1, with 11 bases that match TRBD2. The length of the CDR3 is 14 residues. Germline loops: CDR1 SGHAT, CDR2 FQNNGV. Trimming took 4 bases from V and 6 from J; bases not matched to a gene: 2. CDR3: CASSYGLAGNEQFF. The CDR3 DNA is TGTGCCAGCAGCTACGGACTAGCGGGCAATGAGCAGTTCTTC.

The CDR3 here is CASSSSGRDTQYF. The CDR3 DNA reads TGCGCCAGCAGCTCTAGCGGGAGAGATACGCAGTATTTT. The J gene is TRBJ2-3, the V gene TRBV4-3; TRBD2 matches at 10 bases. The CDR3 consists of 13 residues. Per the germline V gene, CDR1 is LGHNA and CDR2 is YSLEER. The V segment lost 5 bases and the J segment 5 bases; nucleotides outside the gene matches: 1.

The CDR3 is CSPLRNTEAFF. The CDR3 DNA is TGCAGTCCTCTCCGGAACACTGAAGCTTTCTTT. The chain recombines TRBV20-1 with TRBJ1-1, with D uncertain. Looked up from germline, CDR1 is DFQATT and CDR2 is SNEGSKA (reference sequence). This CDR3 spans 11 amino acids. Trimming cost V 8 bases and J 1 base, with 8 bases left between them.

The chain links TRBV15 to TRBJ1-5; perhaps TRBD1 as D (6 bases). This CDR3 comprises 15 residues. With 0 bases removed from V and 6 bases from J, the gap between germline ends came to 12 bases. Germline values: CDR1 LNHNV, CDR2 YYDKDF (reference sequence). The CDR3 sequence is CATSRDFGGAQPQHF. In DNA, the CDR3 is TGTGCCACCAGCAGAGATTTCGGGGGGGCTCAGCCCCAGCATTTT. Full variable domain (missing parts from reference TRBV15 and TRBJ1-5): DAMVIQNPRYQVTQFGKPVTLSCSQTLNHNVMYWYQQKSSQAPKLLFHYYDKDFNNEADTPDNFQSRRPNTSFCFLDIRSPGLGDTAMYLCATSRDFGGAQPQHFGDGTRLSIL.

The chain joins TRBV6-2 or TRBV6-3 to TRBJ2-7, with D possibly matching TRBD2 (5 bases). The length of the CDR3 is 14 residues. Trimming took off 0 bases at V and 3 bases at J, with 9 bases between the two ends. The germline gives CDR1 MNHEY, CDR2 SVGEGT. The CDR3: CASSYSSSNYEQYF. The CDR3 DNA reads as TGTGCCAGCAGTTACTCGTCTAGCAACTACGAGCAGTACTTC.

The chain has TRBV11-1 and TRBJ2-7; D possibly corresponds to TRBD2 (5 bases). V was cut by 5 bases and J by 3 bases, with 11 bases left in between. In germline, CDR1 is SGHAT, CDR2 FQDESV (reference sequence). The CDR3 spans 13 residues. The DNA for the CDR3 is TGTGCCAGCAGCCCCGGGAACATCTACGAGCAGTACTTC. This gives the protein CASSPGNIYEQYF. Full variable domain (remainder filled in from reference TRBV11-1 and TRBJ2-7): EAEVAQSPRYKITEKSQAVAFWCDPISGHATLYWYRQILGQGPELLVQFQDESVVDDSQLPKDRFSAERLKGVDSTLKIQPAELGDSAMYLCASSPGNIYEQYFGPGTRLTVT.

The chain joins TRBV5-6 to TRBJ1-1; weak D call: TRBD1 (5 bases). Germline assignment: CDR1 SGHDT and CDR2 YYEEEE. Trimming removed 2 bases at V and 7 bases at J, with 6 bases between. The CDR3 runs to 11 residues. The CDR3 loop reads CASSFRVEAFF. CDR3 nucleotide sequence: TGTGCCAGCAGCTTCAGGGTTGAAGCTTTCTTT.

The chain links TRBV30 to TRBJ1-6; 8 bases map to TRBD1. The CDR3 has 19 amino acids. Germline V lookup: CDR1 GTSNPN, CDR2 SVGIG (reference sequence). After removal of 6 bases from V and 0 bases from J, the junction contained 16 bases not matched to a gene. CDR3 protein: CACPFSPRTGSSYNSPLHF. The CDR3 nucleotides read TGTGCCTGCCCATTTTCCCCCAGGACAGGGAGCTCCTATAATTCACCCCTCCACTTT. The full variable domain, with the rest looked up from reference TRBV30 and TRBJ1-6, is SQTIHQWPATLVQPVGSPLSLECTVEGTSNPNLYWYRQAAGRGLQLLFYSVGIGQISSEVPQNLSASRPQDRQFILSSKKLLLSDSGFYLCACPFSPRTGSSYNSPLHFGNGTRLTVT.

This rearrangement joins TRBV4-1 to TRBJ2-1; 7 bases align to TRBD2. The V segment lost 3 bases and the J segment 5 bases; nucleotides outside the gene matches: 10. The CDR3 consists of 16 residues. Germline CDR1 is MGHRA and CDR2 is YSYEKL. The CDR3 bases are TGCGCCAGCAGCCAGGGTCCAAGCGGGAACAACAATGAGCAGTTCTTC. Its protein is CASSQGPSGNNNEQFF.

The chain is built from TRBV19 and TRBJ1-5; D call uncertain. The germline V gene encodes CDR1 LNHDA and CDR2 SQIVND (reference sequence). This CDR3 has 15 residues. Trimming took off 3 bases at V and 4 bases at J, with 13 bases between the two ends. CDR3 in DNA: TGTGCCAGTAGTATGAGTCCGATTCTGAATCAGCCCCAGCATTTT. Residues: CASSMSPILNQPQHF. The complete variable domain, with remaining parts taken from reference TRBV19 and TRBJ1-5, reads DGGITQSPKYLFRKEGQNVTLSCEQNLNHDAMYWYRQDPGQGLRLIYYSQIVNDFQKGDIAEGYSVSREKKESFPLTVTSAQKNPTAFYLCASSMSPILNQPQHFGDGTRLSIL.

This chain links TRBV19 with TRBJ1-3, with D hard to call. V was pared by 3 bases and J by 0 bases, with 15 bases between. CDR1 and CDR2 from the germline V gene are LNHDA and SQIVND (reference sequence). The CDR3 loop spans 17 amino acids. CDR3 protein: CASSIRLTPRSGNTIYF. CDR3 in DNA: TGTGCCAGTAGTATTCGACTGACTCCCCGCTCTGGAAACACCATATATTTT.

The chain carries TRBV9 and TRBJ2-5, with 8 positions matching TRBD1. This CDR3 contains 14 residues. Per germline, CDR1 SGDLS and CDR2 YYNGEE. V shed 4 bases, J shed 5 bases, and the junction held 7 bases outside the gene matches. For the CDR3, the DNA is TGTGCCAGCAGCCACCGGGACAGGAGGGAGACCCAGTACTTC. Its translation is CASSHRDRRETQYF.

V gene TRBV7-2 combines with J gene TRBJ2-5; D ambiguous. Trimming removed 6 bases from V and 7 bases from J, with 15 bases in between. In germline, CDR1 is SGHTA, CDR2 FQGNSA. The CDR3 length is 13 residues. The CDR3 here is CASRHPPSLTQYF. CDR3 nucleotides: TGTGCCAGCAGACATCCCCCCTCTTTGACCCAGTACTTC.

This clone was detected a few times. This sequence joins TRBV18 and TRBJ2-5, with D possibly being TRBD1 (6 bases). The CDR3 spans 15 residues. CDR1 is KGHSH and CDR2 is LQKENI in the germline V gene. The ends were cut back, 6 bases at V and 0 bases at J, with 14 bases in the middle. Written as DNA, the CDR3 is TGTGCCAGCTCTGTATCGGACAGACACCAAGAGACCCAGTACTTC. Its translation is CASSVSDRHQETQYF.

The CDR3 region is CASSLVAGHGDTQYF. The CDR3 nucleotides are TGTGCCAGCAGCTTAGTAGCGGGGCATGGAGATACGCAGTATTTT. The genes are TRBV11-1 and TRBJ2-3; 8 bases align to TRBD2. CDR1 and CDR2 (germline): SGHAT, FQDESV (reference sequence). The J segment lost 5 bases and the V segment lost 1 base, leaving 5 bases of the junction unmatched. The CDR3 sequence is 15 residues long.

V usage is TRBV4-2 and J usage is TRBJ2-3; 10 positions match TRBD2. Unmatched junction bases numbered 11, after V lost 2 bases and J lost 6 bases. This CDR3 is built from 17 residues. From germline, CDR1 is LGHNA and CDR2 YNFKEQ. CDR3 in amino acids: CASSQSSGGESPDTQYF. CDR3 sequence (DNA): TGTGCCAGCAGCCAATCGAGCGGGGGGGAGTCCCCGGATACGCAGTATTTT.

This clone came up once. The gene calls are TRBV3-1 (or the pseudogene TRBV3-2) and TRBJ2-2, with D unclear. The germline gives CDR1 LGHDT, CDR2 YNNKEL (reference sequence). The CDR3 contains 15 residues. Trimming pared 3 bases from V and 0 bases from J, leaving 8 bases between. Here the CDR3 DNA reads TGTGCCAGCAGCCATCGCCAGTCGAACACCGGGGAGCTGTTTTTT. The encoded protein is CASSHRQSNTGELFF.

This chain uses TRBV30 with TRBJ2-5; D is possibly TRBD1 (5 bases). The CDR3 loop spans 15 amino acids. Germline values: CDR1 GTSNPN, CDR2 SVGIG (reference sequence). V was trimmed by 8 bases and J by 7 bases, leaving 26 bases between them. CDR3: CAGRGARTTLGTQYF. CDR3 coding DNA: TGTGCCGGAAGGGGTGCCAGGACCACCTTGGGGACCCAGTACTTC.

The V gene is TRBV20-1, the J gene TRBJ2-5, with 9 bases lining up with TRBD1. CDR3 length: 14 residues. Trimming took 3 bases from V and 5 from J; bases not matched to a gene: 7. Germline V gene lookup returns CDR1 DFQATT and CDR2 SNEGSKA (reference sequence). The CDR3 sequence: CSASATGGSETQYF. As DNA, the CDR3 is TGCAGTGCTAGTGCAACAGGGGGCTCGGAGACCCAGTACTTC.

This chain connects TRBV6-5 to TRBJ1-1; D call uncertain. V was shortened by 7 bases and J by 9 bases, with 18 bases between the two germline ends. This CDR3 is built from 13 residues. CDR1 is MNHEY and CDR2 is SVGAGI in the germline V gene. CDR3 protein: CASIVRQIGKAFF. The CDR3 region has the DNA TGTGCCAGCATTGTACGGCAGATCGGGAAAGCTTTCTTT.

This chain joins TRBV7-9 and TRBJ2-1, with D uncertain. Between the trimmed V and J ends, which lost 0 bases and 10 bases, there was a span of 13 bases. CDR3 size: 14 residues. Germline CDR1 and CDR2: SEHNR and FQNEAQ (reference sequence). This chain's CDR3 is CASSLAPVREEQFF. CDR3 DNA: TGTGCCAGCAGCTTAGCGCCTGTTAGAGAGGAGCAGTTCTTC.

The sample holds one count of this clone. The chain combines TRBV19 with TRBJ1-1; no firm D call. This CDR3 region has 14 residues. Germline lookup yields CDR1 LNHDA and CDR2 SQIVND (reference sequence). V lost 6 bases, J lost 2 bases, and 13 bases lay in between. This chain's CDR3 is CASSITGFNTEAFF. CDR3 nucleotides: TGTGCCAGTAGCATCACGGGGTTTAACACTGAAGCTTTCTTT.

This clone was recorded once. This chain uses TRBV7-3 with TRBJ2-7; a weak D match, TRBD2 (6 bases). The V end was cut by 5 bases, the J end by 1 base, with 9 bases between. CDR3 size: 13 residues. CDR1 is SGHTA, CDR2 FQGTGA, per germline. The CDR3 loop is CASSPAGSYEQYF. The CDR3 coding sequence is TGTGCCAGCAGCCCCGCGGGGTCCTACGAGCAGTACTTC.